These 14 T cell receptor beta chains share one sample of origin, sequenced in a study of blood T cell repertoires in COVID-19. This table comes from immunoSEQ multiplex PCR, and its TCRdb copy is limited to in-frame clones, with some not included. This table holds around 200,000 clones, approximately 86% found once. Sequenced material: peripheral blood. The receptors derive from a man aged 40-55 years with acute or convalescent COVID-19.

V is TRBV28 and J is TRBJ2-1, with D maybe TRBD1 (5 bases). CDR1 and CDR2 from the germline V gene are MDHEN and SYDVKM. V was cut by 7 bases and J by 6 bases, with 13 bases left in between. The CDR3 length is 13 residues. CDR3 bases: TGTGCCAGCATGAGGAATAGGGGCAATGAGCAGTTCTTC. It encodes CASMRNRGNEQFF.

The chain uses TRBV7-9 and TRBJ2-4, with a tentative D call TRBD2 (6 bases). The length of the CDR3 is 14 residues. V lost 5 bases and J lost 9, with 17 bases in between. Germline CDR1 reads SEHNR; CDR2 reads FQNEAQ (reference sequence). CDR3 residues: CASSPPGDVSIQYF. CDR3 sequence (DNA): TGTGCCAGCAGCCCCCCGGGGGACGTTAGCATTCAGTACTTC.

The chain has TRBV27 and TRBJ2-3, with 8 bases fitting TRBD2. The CDR3 has 17 amino acids. Germline V gene sequence: CDR1 MNHEY, CDR2 SMNVEV (reference sequence). The V segment lost 6 bases and the J segment 1 base; nucleotides outside the gene matches: 12. CDR3 sequence: CASSWGLGGVGTDTQYF. In DNA, the CDR3 is TGTGCCAGCAGCTGGGGCCTCGGGGGGGTCGGCACAGATACGCAGTATTTT.

This clone was counted once. The rearrangement joins TRBV27 to TRBJ1-1, with a weak D call TRBD1 (5 bases). Trimming took off 4 bases at V and 0 bases at J, with 12 bases between the two ends. This CDR3 comprises 15 residues. The germline CDR1 and CDR2 sequences are MNHEY and SMNVEV (reference sequence). CDR3 loop: CASSWNRFMNTEAFF. For the CDR3, the DNA is TGTGCCAGCAGTTGGAACAGGTTCATGAACACTGAAGCTTTCTTT.

This chain uses TRBV7-7 with TRBJ2-5; D is unresolved. Germline values: CDR1 SSHAT, CDR2 FNYEAQ (reference sequence). Trimming pared 5 bases from V and 2 bases from J, leaving 12 bases between. The CDR3 is 14 amino acids. Written as DNA, the CDR3 is TGTGCCAGCAGCCTCCGAGGTGCTCAAGAGACCCAGTACTTC. Its translation is CASSLRGAQETQYF.

The genes are TRBV10-2 and TRBJ2-4, with 15 bases identical to TRBD2. Trimming at V came to 6 bases and at J to 5 bases, leaving 5 bases not matched to a gene. The CDR3 contains 16 residues. The V gene's germline CDR1 is WSHSY and CDR2 SAAADI. The CDR3 here is CASRKGLAGGQNIQYF. In DNA form, the CDR3 reads TGCGCCAGCAGAAAGGGACTAGCGGGGGGACAAAACATTCAGTACTTC.

This chain uses TRBV6-5 with TRBJ2-5; a possible D gene is TRBD2 (6 bases). Germline loops: CDR1 MNHEY, CDR2 SVGAGI. Trimming took off 7 bases at V and 5 bases at J, with 17 bases between the two ends. CDR3 size: 14 residues. The CDR3 sequence is CASKAGISSETQYF. The CDR3 bases are TGTGCCAGCAAAGCGGGCATCTCCTCCGAGACCCAGTACTTC.

The chain uses TRBV30 and TRBJ2-7, with a weak D call TRBD2 (6 bases). V gave up 1 base and J gave up 0 bases, with 13 bases separating them. The V gene's germline CDR1 is GTSNPN and CDR2 SVGIG (reference sequence). The CDR3 has 15 residues. The CDR3 spells CAWSGVAESSYEQYF. CDR3 DNA sequence: TGTGCCTGGAGTGGGGTAGCGGAGAGCTCCTACGAGCAGTACTTC.

This rearrangement joins TRBV5-6 to TRBJ1-6, with 11 bases lining up with TRBD1. The V segment lost 4 bases and the J segment 6 bases; nucleotides outside the gene matches: 3. Germline CDR1 and CDR2: SGHDT and YYEEEE. This CDR3 spans 15 amino acids. The CDR3 coding sequence is TGTGCCAGCAGCGTTGGACAGGGGGCTAATTCACCCCTCCACTTT. Translating gives CASSVGQGANSPLHF.

The rearrangement uses TRBV28 and TRBJ1-5, with 8 bases that match TRBD1. Germline lookup yields CDR1 MDHEN and CDR2 SYDVKM. The CDR3 covers 17 residues. V gave up 1 base and J gave up 2 bases; unmatched junction bases: 7. The CDR3 DNA reads as TGTGCCAGCAGTTTATACGGACAGGGTACGGGCAATCAGCCCCAGCATTTT. As protein: CASSLYGQGTGNQPQHF.

The rearrangement links TRBV28 to TRBJ2-1; 7 bases agree with TRBD2. Germline CDR1 and CDR2: MDHEN and SYDVKM. The CDR3 spans 16 residues. J gave up 2 bases and V 4 bases, and 8 bases lay outside the gene matches. The CDR3 DNA follows: TGTGCCAGCAGTTCCCCCCGGCTAGCGGCCTACAATGAGCAGTTCTTC. Protein sequence: CASSSPRLAAYNEQFF.

The chain carries TRBV4-1 and TRBJ2-1; TRBD2 is a possible D gene (6 bases). The germline V gene encodes CDR1 MGHRA and CDR2 YSYEKL. The CDR3 contains 14 residues. V gave up 1 base and J gave up 4 bases, with 8 bases separating them. The CDR3 DNA reads TGCGCCAGCAGCCAAGCCGGGACTTACAATGAGCAGTTCTTC. Translated: CASSQAGTYNEQFF.

This clone appeared a single time. The V gene is TRBV4-1, the J gene TRBJ1-5; D unresolved. Trimming took off 1 base at V and 0 bases at J, with 10 bases between the two ends. Germline V gene sequence: CDR1 MGHRA, CDR2 YSYEKL. The CDR3 sequence is 16 residues long. In DNA form, the CDR3 reads TGCGCCAGCAGCCAAGGAGGTCAGTATAGCAATCAGCCCCAGCATTTT. Amino acid sequence: CASSQGGQYSNQPQHF.

J is TRBJ2-6 and V is TRBV10-3; D unclear. From germline, CDR1 is ENHRY and CDR2 SYGVKD. The V and J ends lost 0 bases and 1 base respectively, with 13 bases between them. This CDR3 spans 18 amino acids. CDR3 sequence reads: CAISESRFDLSGANVLTF. The CDR3 region has the DNA TGTGCCATCAGTGAGTCGAGGTTCGACTTGTCTGGGGCCAACGTCCTGACTTTC.